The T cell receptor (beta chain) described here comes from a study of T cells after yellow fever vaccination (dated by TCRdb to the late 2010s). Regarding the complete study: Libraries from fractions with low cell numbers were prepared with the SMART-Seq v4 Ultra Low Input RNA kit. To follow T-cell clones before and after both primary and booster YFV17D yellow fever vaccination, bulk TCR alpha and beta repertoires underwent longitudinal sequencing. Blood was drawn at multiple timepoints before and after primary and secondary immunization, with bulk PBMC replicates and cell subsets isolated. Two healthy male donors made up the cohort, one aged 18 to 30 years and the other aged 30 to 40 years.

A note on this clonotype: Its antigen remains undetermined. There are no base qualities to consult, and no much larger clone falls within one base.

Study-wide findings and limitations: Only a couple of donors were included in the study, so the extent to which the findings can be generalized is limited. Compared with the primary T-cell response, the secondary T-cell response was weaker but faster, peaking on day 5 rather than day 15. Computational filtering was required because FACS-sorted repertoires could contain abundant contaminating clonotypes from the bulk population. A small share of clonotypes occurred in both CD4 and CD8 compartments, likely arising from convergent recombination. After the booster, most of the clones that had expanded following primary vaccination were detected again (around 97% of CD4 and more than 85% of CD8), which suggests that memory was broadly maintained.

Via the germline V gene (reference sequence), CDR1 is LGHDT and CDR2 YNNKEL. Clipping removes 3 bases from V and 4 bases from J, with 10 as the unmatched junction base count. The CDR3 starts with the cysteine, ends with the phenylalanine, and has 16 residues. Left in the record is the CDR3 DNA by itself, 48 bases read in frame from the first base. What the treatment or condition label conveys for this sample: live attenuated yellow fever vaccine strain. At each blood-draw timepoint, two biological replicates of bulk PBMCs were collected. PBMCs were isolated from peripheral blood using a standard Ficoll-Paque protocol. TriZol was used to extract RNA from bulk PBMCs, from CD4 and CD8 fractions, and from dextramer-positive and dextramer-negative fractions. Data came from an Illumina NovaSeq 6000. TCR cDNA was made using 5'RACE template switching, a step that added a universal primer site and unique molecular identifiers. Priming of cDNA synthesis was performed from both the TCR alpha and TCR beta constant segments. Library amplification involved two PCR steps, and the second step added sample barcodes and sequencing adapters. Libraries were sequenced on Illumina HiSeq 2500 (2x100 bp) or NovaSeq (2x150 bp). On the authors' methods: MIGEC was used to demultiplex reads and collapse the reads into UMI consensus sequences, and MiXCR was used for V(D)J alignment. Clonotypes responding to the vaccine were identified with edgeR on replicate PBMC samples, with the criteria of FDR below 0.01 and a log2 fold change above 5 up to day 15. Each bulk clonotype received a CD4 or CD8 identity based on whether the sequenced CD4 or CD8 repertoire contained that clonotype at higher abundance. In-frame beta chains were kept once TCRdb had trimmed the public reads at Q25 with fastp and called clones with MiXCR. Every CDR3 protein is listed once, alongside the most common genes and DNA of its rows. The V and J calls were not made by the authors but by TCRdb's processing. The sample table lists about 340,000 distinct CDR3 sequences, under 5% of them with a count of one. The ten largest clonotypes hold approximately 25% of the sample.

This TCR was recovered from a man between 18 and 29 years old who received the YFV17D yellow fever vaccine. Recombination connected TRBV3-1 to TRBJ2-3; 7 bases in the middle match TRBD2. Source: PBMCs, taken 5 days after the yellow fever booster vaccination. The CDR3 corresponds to CASSHRSSGGPDTQYF. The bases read TGTGCCAGCAGCCATCGGTCTAGCGGTGGCCCAGATACGCAGTATTTT.